Described below is a single TCR beta chain sequence and its context. The antigen remains undetermined. This CDR3 has 16 amino acids. The germline V gene has CDR1 MDHEN and CDR2 SYDVKM. Trimming at V came to 6 bases and at J to 5 bases, leaving 13 bases not matched to a gene. This entry comes from a study of T-cell reconstitution after alpha-beta-depleted transplantation in children. The study's findings and limits: Diversity and T-cell counts at one year after transplant derived mostly from new T cells. Several hundred expanded graft clones reportedly gave rise to the alpha-beta T cells present about two months after transplant. Recipient T cells and thymic progenitors that survived were the source of the high TCRbeta diversity seen at day 60 in some patients.

Researchers prepared the TCRbeta library using unique molecular identifiers, the study reports. MiXCR, run by TCRdb on the PCR reads, gives a single entry per CDR3 protein. There are more than 500,000 distinct CDR3 sequences in the sample; more than 9.5% occur only once, and 12% to 15% lies in the top ten. Sequencing used PBMCs, mostly from graft donor cells, obtained 180 days after TCRalphabeta/CD19-depleted stem cell transplant. The V and J genes are TRBV28 and TRBJ1-5; TRBD1 agrees at 7 bases. This clonotype originated in a female patient aged 2 to 10 who had a stem cell transplant for aplastic anemia, so the T cells may come from the graft donor. CDR3 amino acids: CASRRPLQGWHQPQHF. In DNA, the CDR3 is TGTGCCAGCAGACGACCCTTACAGGGGTGGCATCAGCCCCAGCATTTT.